The table lists the clone carrying this TCR beta chain with a few counts. Original handling: Estimates of nucleated cell counts were drawn from the amplification of reference gene primers. Generated by immunoSEQ multiplex PCR, the TCRdb table keeps only in-frame clones and is missing some. V and J calls and clone size are copied from that table; D and trimming were computed from the DNA. The sample carries 7,500 to 8,500 clones, roughly 83% recorded once. The sample comes from a study of blood T cell repertoires in COVID-19. Study background: The samples span acute and convalescent COVID-19 from the United States, Italy and Spain. Sources were T cells, B-cell-depleted T cells, or PBMCs; the material itself was cDNA or gDNA.

V shed 1 base and J 7 bases; nucleotides not matched to a gene: 10. The CDR3 is made up of 16 amino acids. Germline assignment: CDR1 SGHTA and CDR2 FQGNSA. The chain combines TRBV7-2 with TRBJ2-1; 7 positions agree with TRBD2. The sequencing sample was made of peripheral blood. The sequence derives from a human donor with active COVID-19. The donor label of this sample is uncertain. Here the CDR3 DNA reads TGTGCCAGCAGCTTAGGGGGGAGGGCCGGTGCGAATGAGCAGTTCTTC. Translated: CASSLGGRAGANEQFF.